This T cell receptor beta chain was identified in a study of blood T cell repertoires in COVID-19. Study as a whole: Italy, Spain and the United States were the sources of the convalescent and acute COVID-19 samples. PBMCs, B-cell-depleted T cells, or T cells provided the cDNA or gDNA that made up the material.

As handled by the study authors: Quantification of nucleated cells was approximated via reference gene primer amplification. Clones were sequenced by immunoSEQ multiplex PCR, and TCRdb holds only the in-frame ones, with some missing. V, J and clone size derive from that table, while D and trimming were established from the DNA sequence. The sample has some 14,000 clones; 65% to 85% are singletons. The TCR comes from a human donor in a cohort sampled during active COVID-19. Source material: peripheral blood.

Here the CDR3 reads CASSLVRAVGETQYF. Written as DNA, the CDR3 is TGTGCCAGCAGCTTAGTAAGAGCGGTGGGAGAGACCCAGTACTTC. The genes are TRBV7-2 and TRBJ2-5; D perhaps matches TRBD2 (5 bases). The V end was cut by 1 base, the J end by 4 bases, with 13 bases between. The CDR3 contains 15 residues. Germline values: CDR1 SGHTA, CDR2 FQGNSA.